Each of the 8 T cell receptor beta chains below was sequenced from the same sample in a study of T cells in Graves' hyperthyroidism and ophthalmopathy. RNA transcripts provided the source from which TCR beta CDR3 regions were amplified. The HTBI set primed first-round TCR CDR3 RT-PCR. MiXCR was run by TCRdb on the multiplex PCR reads, yielding one entry per CDR3 protein. The sample gives fewer than 550,000 distinct CDR3 sequences, 15% to 18% of which show up once; roughly 15% is in the top ten. Material: blood. The receptor source for this set is a woman aged 18-30 years with Graves' hyperthyroidism.

The genes are TRBV18 and TRBJ1-2; 12 nucleotides align to TRBD1. V shed 6 bases and J 4 bases; nucleotides not matched to a gene: 9. CDR1 is KGHSH, CDR2 LQKENI, per germline. This CDR3 comprises 16 residues. CDR3 DNA: TGTGCCAGCTCCCTGCTCGGGACAGGGGGCATCTATGGCTACACCTTC. Translated: CASSLLGTGGIYGYTF.

This clonotype was seen a handful of times. The chain carries TRBV12-3 or TRBV12-4 and TRBJ1-3; no reliable D call. CDR3 length equals 13 residues. V dropped 3 bases and J dropped 4 bases, with 7 bases sitting between them. CDR3 loop: CASSFREGNTIYF. The CDR3 DNA sequence: TGTGCCAGCAGTTTTCGGGAGGGAAACACCATATATTTT.

The chain joins TRBV19 to TRBJ1-4; unclear D gene. The length of the CDR3 is 13 residues. CDR1 and CDR2 from the germline V gene are LNHDA and SQIVND (reference sequence). The ends were cut back, 5 bases at V and 4 bases at J, with 8 bases in the middle. CDR3 nucleotides: TGTGCCAGTAGTCGGCAGATTAATGAAAAACTGTTTTTT. Its translation: CASSRQINEKLFF.

Ten or more counts support this clonotype. This rearrangement joins TRBV20-1 to TRBJ2-7; D is unresolved. This CDR3 is built from 14 residues. V shed 0 bases and J shed 3 bases, with 12 bases lying between them. CDR1 and CDR2 from the germline V gene are DFQATT and SNEGSKA (reference sequence). Here the CDR3 DNA reads TGCAGTGCTAGAGATGTACTCTTCGACTACGAGCAGTACTTC. Its translation is CSARDVLFDYEQYF.

This sequence joins TRBV24-1 and TRBJ2-5; the D gene is possibly TRBD1 (8 bases). Germline-derived CDR1 and CDR2 are KGHDR and SFDVKD. The CDR3 length is 15 residues. The V end was cut by 4 bases, the J end by 5 bases, with 16 bases between. CDR3 amino acids: CATSDSTGEGETQYF. The CDR3 DNA sequence: TGTGCCACCAGTGACTCGACAGGGGAGGGGGAGACCCAGTACTTC.

This clonotype has a handful of counts. The CDR3 DNA reads as TGTGCCAGCAGTCTGGGGGGCTTCTCTGAAGCTTTCTTT. Translated, it gives CASSLGGFSEAFF. The V gene is TRBV28, the J gene TRBJ1-1; maybe TRBD1 (6 bases). The CDR3 is 13 residues long. V lost 5 bases and J 6 bases, leaving 13 bases between the germline ends. Germline assignment: CDR1 MDHEN and CDR2 SYDVKM.

This clonotype was recorded at least ten times. The rearrangement uses TRBV6-2 or TRBV6-3 and TRBJ2-1; 7 bases are shared with TRBD2. The CDR3 sequence is 15 residues long. Germline CDR1 reads MNHEY; CDR2 reads SVGEGT. V lost 5 bases, J lost 2 bases, and 6 bases stayed unmatched. The CDR3 sequence is CASSMSGEAYNEQFF. The CDR3 DNA sequence: TGTGCCAGCAGTATGAGCGGGGAAGCCTACAATGAGCAGTTCTTC.

Worth noting for this clonotype: Mismatch with germline at one junction end may stem from a read error. V is TRBV7-2 and J is TRBJ1-1; perhaps TRBD1 as D (6 bases). Germline values: CDR1 SGHTA, CDR2 FQGNSA. The CDR3 is made up of 12 amino acids. The CDR3 sequence is CASSLGDTGAFF. The CDR3 coding sequence is TGTGCCAGCAGTCTGGGGGACACTGGAGCTTTCTTT.